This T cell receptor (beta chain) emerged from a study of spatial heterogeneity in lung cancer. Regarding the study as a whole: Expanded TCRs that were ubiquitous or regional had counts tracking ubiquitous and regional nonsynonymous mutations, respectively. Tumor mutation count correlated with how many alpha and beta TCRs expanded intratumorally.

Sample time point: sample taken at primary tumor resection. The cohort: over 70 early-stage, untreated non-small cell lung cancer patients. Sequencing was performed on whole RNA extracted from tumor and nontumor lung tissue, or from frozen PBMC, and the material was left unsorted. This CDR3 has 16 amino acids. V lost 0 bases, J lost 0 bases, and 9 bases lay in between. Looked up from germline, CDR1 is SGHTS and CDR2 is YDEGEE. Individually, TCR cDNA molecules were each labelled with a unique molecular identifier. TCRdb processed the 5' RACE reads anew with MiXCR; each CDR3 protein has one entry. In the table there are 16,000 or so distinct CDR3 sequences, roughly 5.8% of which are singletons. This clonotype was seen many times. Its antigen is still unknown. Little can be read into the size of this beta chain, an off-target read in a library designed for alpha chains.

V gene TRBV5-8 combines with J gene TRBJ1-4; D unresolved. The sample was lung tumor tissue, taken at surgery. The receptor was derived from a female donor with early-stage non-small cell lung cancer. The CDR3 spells CASSLAGSSTNEKLFF. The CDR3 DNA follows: TGTGCCAGCAGCTTGGCGGGCAGCTCAACTAATGAAAAACTGTTTTTT.